This T cell receptor (beta chain) appears in the sequencing data of a study of prognosis after radiotherapy for stage I lung cancer. Study information: Enrolled patients had stage I non-small cell lung cancer and entered the cohort between 2018 and early 2019.

This clonotype was recorded many times. Each of the patients had no lymph node involvement on CT and PET/CT and no prior chemotherapy, radiotherapy or other malignancies. By two-round multiplex PCR, the TCR beta CDR3 was amplified from genomic DNA. Primers specific to each TRBV and TRBJ gene were used in first-round PCR. Via MiXCR, TCRdb re-called the multiplex PCR reads, giving one row per CDR3 protein. The top ten clones hold 15% to 20% of a sample with some 30,000 distinct CDR3 sequences, roughly 52% of them seen once. CDR3 size: 13 residues. The V end lost 2 bases, the J end lost 2 bases, and 6 bases lay between the germline ends. Germline V CDR1 and CDR2: SGHTA, FQGTGA.

Sequenced material: PBMCs, taken before or after stereotactic body radiation therapy (not recorded which). The sequence came from a donor aged 50 or older with non-small cell lung cancer. The chain links TRBV7-3 to TRBJ1-1; D is uncertain. This chain's CDR3 is CASSLYRNTEAFF. The CDR3 bases are TGTGCCAGCAGCTTATACAGAAACACTGAAGCTTTCTTT.